The 3 T cell receptor beta chains listed next were all sequenced from one sample in a study of T cells after yellow fever vaccination. One entry per CDR3 protein results from TCRdb running MiXCR on the 5' RACE reads. The sample yields under 700,000 distinct CDR3 sequences, around 16% seen once. The specimen was PBMCs, collected less than 6 days after the first yellow fever vaccination. These receptors all come from a man aged 18-30 years who received the YFV17D yellow fever vaccine.

This clonotype was detected a few times. The chain has TRBV12-3 or TRBV12-4 and TRBJ1-3; TRBD1 matches at 12 bases. With 5 bases clipped from V and 2 bases from J, the junction kept 4 bases outside the gene matches. The CDR3 runs 16 residues. The CDR3 bases are TGTGCCAGCAGTACCGGGACAGGGGGCCCTGGAAACACCATATATTTT. Translation: CASSTGTGGPGNTIYF.

This chain uses TRBV4-1 with TRBJ2-7; a possible D gene is TRBD1 (6 bases). In germline, CDR1 is MGHRA, CDR2 YSYEKL. Trimming cost V 4 bases and J 3 bases, with 16 bases left between them. CDR3 length: 15 amino acids. The CDR3 protein is CASSLGAGKNYEQYF. CDR3 sequence (DNA): TGCGCCAGCAGCCTGGGGGCAGGGAAGAACTACGAGCAGTACTTC.

This clonotype has a handful of counts. The chain has TRBV5-1 and TRBJ1-2; maybe TRBD1 (5 bases). The CDR3 is made up of 14 amino acids. CDR1 is SGHRS, CDR2 YFSETQ, per germline. Trimming took off 5 bases at V and 4 bases at J, with 15 bases between the two ends. CDR3 amino acids: CASSSDTSSYGYTF. The CDR3 nucleotides read TGCGCCAGCAGTTCGGACACTTCTAGCTATGGCTACACCTTC.